Detailed here is one TCR beta chain. The antigen is unknown. This sample is drawn from a study of shared clonotypes between healthy human individuals. Study as a whole: Two women and a few men aged 18 to 49 served as donors. Plates per donor: three CD4 naive, three CD4 memory, two CD8 naive, one CD8 memory. Whole-study findings and limits: Clonotype sharing among donors likely depends on sequencing depth.

The CDR3 spans 16 residues. V gave up 0 bases and J gave up 5 bases; unmatched junction bases: 10. Germline assignment: CDR1 SGDLS and CDR2 YYNGEE. Positively selected for CCR7, the CD45RO-negative cells used as naive CD8 cells excluded terminally differentiated effector memory CD45RA+ cells. The study drew all its donors from Caucasian adults living in Nashville, Tennessee. Method: immunoSEQ multiplex PCR; TCRdb's copy keeps in-frame clones and lacks some. Among about 2.1 million clones listed, about 93% were seen once. The chain employs TRBV9 and TRBJ2-5, with 7 bases matching TRBD2. This TCR came from a young man in good health. Some clones in this sample may be carry-over from other donors' samples. The sequenced material came from naive CD8+ T cells from PBMCs. The CDR3 coding sequence is TGTGCCAGCAGCGTAGGGAGCGGGGTTAGCGTGGAGACCCAGTACTTC. Its translation: CASSVGSGVSVETQYF.